These 12 T cell receptor beta chains came from one sample sequenced in a study of cytomegalovirus exposure and HLA in healthy donors (dated by TCRdb to 2016 to 2017). Libraries were constructed by the immunoSEQ multiplex PCR assay. In TCRdb, the immuneACCESS table is reduced to in-frame sequences with V and J assigned. These tables do not hold every clone; where another copy was compared, an unresolved V gene accounts for under half, and the others remain unexplained. This sample is represented by 150,000 to 250,000 clones; about 81% of them were singletons. The ten top clones hold 1% to 1.5% of the sample. The sequencing input was PBMCs. These receptors were collected from a woman in her 30s in good health and CMV-seronegative.

This clone was recorded only once. The CDR3 here is CASSAPAGVPTGELFF. The CDR3 DNA sequence: TGCGCCAGCAGCGCCCCGGCGGGAGTCCCCACCGGGGAGCTGTTTTTT. V and J are TRBV5-1 and TRBJ2-2, with 7 bases identical to TRBD2. The V segment lost 4 bases and the J segment 4 bases; nucleotides outside the gene matches: 10. CDR1 SGHRS and CDR2 YFSETQ come from the germline V gene. The CDR3 spans 16 residues.

In DNA form, the CDR3 reads TGTGCCAGCAGTTCTACAGGGTCCGATTGGTATGGCTACACCTTC. Protein product: CASSSTGSDWYGYTF. The chain carries TRBV28 and TRBJ1-2; possible D gene TRBD1, 6 bases. The CDR3 has 15 residues. V shed 4 bases and J shed 5 bases, with 17 bases lying between them. Germline V CDR1 and CDR2: MDHEN, SYDVKM.

The chain recombines TRBV25-1 with TRBJ1-2; no firm D call. Germline lookup yields CDR1 MGHDK and CDR2 SYGVNS. The length of the CDR3 is 14 residues. Between the trimmed V and J ends, which lost 0 bases and 4 bases, there was a span of 9 bases. CDR3 bases: TGTGCCAGCAGTGAATATCCAACTACCTATGGCTACACCTTC. Residues: CASSEYPTTYGYTF.

This chain connects TRBV5-1 to TRBJ2-7; 12 bases fit TRBD1. Germline V gene data show CDR1 as SGHRS and CDR2 as YFSETQ. This CDR3 comprises 15 residues. The J segment lost 4 bases and the V segment lost 4 bases, leaving 6 bases of the junction unmatched. CDR3 residues: CASSRGQGAQYEQYF. CDR3 sequence (DNA): TGCGCCAGCAGCAGGGGACAGGGGGCGCAATACGAGCAGTACTTC.

The rearrangement joins TRBV27 to TRBJ2-7, with D maybe TRBD1 (5 bases). Trimming pared 2 bases from V and 3 bases from J, leaving 17 bases between. This CDR3 spans 16 amino acids. Germline V gives CDR1 MNHEY, CDR2 SMNVEV (reference sequence). The CDR3 coding sequence is TGTGCCAGCAGTTTAACGTGGGGCGGTTCCGGCTACGAGCAGTACTTC. It codes for CASSLTWGGSGYEQYF.

This rearrangement joins TRBV10-2 to TRBJ2-1; 7 bases map to TRBD1. V was clipped by 6 bases and J by 6 bases; unmatched bases: 5. This CDR3 has 13 residues. Germline-derived CDR1 and CDR2 are WSHSY and SAAADI. CDR3 in DNA: TGCGCCAGCAGGACAGGGCTACTCAATGAGCAGTTCTTC. Translated: CASRTGLLNEQFF.

V gene TRBV27 combines with J gene TRBJ2-5; 7 nucleotides match TRBD1. V was clipped by 3 bases and J by 4 bases; unmatched bases: 5. Germline CDR1 is MNHEY and CDR2 is SMNVEV (reference sequence). The CDR3 length is 14 residues. This CDR3 reads CASSFQTGRETQYF. The CDR3 DNA reads TGTGCCAGCAGTTTCCAGACAGGGAGAGAGACCCAGTACTTC.

Points on this clone: Distinct nucleotide sequences in the sample also encode this CDR3. The chain is built from TRBV2 and TRBJ2-7; 8 nucleotides match TRBD2. CDR1 is SNHLY, CDR2 FYNNEI, per germline. CDR3 length: 11 amino acids. J lost 3 bases, V lost 8 bases, and 0 bases had no gene match. The CDR3 protein is CASRGGYEQYF. For the CDR3, the DNA is TGTGCCAGCCGGGGGGGCTACGAGCAGTACTTC.

This rearrangement joins TRBV15 to TRBJ2-5, with D uncertain. V was cut by 4 bases and J by 5 bases, with 5 bases left in between. The CDR3 has 11 residues. Germline lookup yields CDR1 LNHNV and CDR2 YYDKDF (reference sequence). The CDR3 sequence: CATSTLETQYF. CDR3 sequence (DNA): TGTGCCACCAGCACTTTGGAGACCCAGTACTTC. Using reference TRBV15 and TRBJ2-5 for the parts outside the CDR3, the full variable domain is DAMVIQNPRYQVTQFGKPVTLSCSQTLNHNVMYWYQQKSSQAPKLLFHYYDKDFNNEADTPDNFQSRRPNTSFCFLDIRSPGLGDTAMYLCATSTLETQYFGPGTRLLVL.

This chain joins TRBV5-4 and TRBJ2-3, with 7 bases fitting TRBD1. The length of the CDR3 is 15 residues. Germline-derived CDR1 and CDR2 are SGHNT and YYREEE (reference sequence). Trimming removed 4 bases from V and 0 bases from J; junction bases left unmatched: 5. CDR3 sequence (DNA): TGTGCCAGCAGCCCGATGACAGGGAGCACAGATACGCAGTATTTT. Protein product: CASSPMTGSTDTQYF.

The table lists this clone with a few counts. This chain joins TRBV28 and TRBJ1-2; 7 bases fit TRBD1. The CDR3 contains 13 residues. CDR1 is MDHEN, CDR2 SYDVKM, per germline. V trimming: 10 bases; J trimming: 1 base; junction bases outside the gene matches: 6. The CDR3 DNA sequence: TGTGCCACGGGACAGAACCTTAACTATGGCTACACCTTC. Amino acid sequence: CATGQNLNYGYTF.

The V call is TRBV6-1, the J call TRBJ2-3; the match to TRBD2 covers 14 bases. The V gene's germline CDR1 is MNHNS and CDR2 SASEGT. CDR3 size: 17 residues. V dropped 4 bases and J dropped 4; count of bases not matched to a gene: 7. CDR3: CASSGGLAGAGADTQYF. The CDR3 region has the DNA TGTGCCAGCAGTGGGGGACTAGCGGGGGCTGGGGCAGATACGCAGTATTTT.